The clone carrying this T cell receptor (beta chain) was recorded only once. Antigen specificity is unknown. The data were taken from a study of OX40 agonist ivuxolimab in advanced cancers. Regarding the study as a whole: Among the nonresponders, some also had low normalized T-cell clonal expansion.

The protocol was immunoSEQ multiplex PCR, while the TCRdb copy is restricted to in-frame clones and leaves out a portion. The data contain 70,000 to 85,000 clones, 88% of them singletons. Blood was sampled at baseline, cycle 4 day 1, and cycle 7 day 1. Germline V CDR1 and CDR2: SGHAT, FQNNGV. This CDR3 region has 13 residues. With V trimmed by 5 bases and J by 6 bases, 7 bases remained unmatched. The source was CD4+ or CD8+ T cells sorted from blood, collected in a trial of the OX40 agonist ivuxolimab. The TCR comes from an adult with an advanced solid tumor such as melanoma, head and neck, liver or kidney cancer. The chain employs TRBV11-2 and TRBJ2-7; 7 bases match TRBD1. The CDR3 loop reads CASSRDRVGEQYF. CDR3 nucleotide sequence: TGTGCCAGCAGCCGAGACAGGGTTGGCGAGCAGTACTTC.